This T cell receptor beta chain was identified during a study of cytomegalovirus exposure and HLA in healthy donors. Study observations and caveats: CMV antigen specificity of a few CMV-associated chains was confirmed in vitro.

The CDR3 contains 13 residues. The V gene's germline CDR1 is SGDLS and CDR2 YYNGEE. Trimming removed 0 bases at V and 3 bases at J, with 6 bases between. In regard to this clone: Antigen: not known.

The PCR was carried out with 60 Vbeta primers and 13 Jbeta primers. TCRdb keeps only in-frame clones here, not all; method: immunoSEQ multiplex PCR. The repertoire consists of around 180,000 clones, with approximately 84% occurring once and the leading ten covering 4.8%. While unrecorded immune exposures were likely, the donors were nominally healthy when sampled. This sequence joins TRBV9 and TRBJ1-2, with D possibly matching TRBD1 (5 bases). This TCR derives from a girl under 18 in good health and CMV-seropositive. The sample consisted of PBMCs. The DNA of the CDR3 is TGTGCCAGCAGCGTAGAACAGGACTATGGCTACACCTTC. Translating it yields CASSVEQDYGYTF.